The 30 T cell receptor beta chains listed next were all sequenced from one sample in a study of response to subunit inactivated influenza vaccine. A single record per CDR3 protein comes from TCRdb applying MiXCR to the RT-PCR reads. Of 500,000 to 600,000 distinct CDR3 sequences listed, approximately 13% were seen once; the top ten hold under 15%. Here the sequenced sample was PBMCs from blood, taken around seven weeks after vaccination. Receptors were obtained from a man aged 45 to 65 who received an inactivated influenza vaccine.

The V and J genes are TRBV4-2 and TRBJ2-1; 10 nucleotides agree with TRBD1. CDR3 length: 17 amino acids. J gave up 7 bases and V 0 bases, and 9 bases lay outside the gene matches. Germline CDR1 LGHNA, CDR2 YNFKEQ. In nucleotides, the CDR3 is TGTGCCAGCAGCCAAGATGTTAGAAGGGACAGGGGTAATGAGCAGTTCTTC. Translation gives CASSQDVRRDRGNEQFF.

This clonotype was counted only a few times. The V and J genes are TRBV3-1 and TRBJ2-3; a possible D gene is TRBD1 (5 bases). CDR1 is LGHDT and CDR2 is YNNKEL in the germline V gene (reference sequence). Deletions cut 0 bases from V and 2 bases from J, with 18 bases between. This CDR3 is built from 18 residues. CDR3: CASSQDARVWGLTDTQYF. CDR3 DNA sequence: TGTGCCAGCAGCCAAGATGCCCGCGTTTGGGGCCTCACAGATACGCAGTATTTT.

The chain recombines TRBV27 with TRBJ1-5; TRBD1 agrees at 8 bases. The CDR3 runs 13 residues. The trim removed 5 bases at V and 11 bases at J, leaving 8 bases unmatched. CDR1 MNHEY and CDR2 SMNVEV come from the germline V gene (reference sequence). CDR3 region: CASSRYRGTTQHF. CDR3 DNA sequence: TGTGCCAGCAGTCGATACAGGGGGACGACCCAGCATTTT.

This clonotype has just a few counts. The chain couples TRBV27 to TRBJ2-3, with D maybe TRBD1 (6 bases). The germline CDR1 and CDR2 sequences are MNHEY and SMNVEV (reference sequence). The V gene lost 3 bases and the J gene lost 4 bases, with 11 bases spanning the gap. This CDR3 is built from 14 residues. The CDR3 loop reads CASSFLGAPDTQYF. In DNA, the CDR3 is TGTGCCAGCAGTTTTTTGGGGGCACCAGATACGCAGTATTTT.

The CDR3 region is CSARARGQGSYNSPLHF. The DNA of the CDR3 is TGCAGTGCTAGAGCCCGGGGACAGGGATCCTATAATTCACCCCTCCACTTT. The genes are TRBV20-1 and TRBJ1-6, with TRBD1 matching over 9 bases. This CDR3 contains 17 residues. J gave up 1 base and V 1 base, and 5 bases lay outside the gene matches. The germline V gene has CDR1 DFQATT and CDR2 SNEGSKA (reference sequence).

This clonotype was detected ten times or more. The genes are TRBV5-1 and TRBJ2-7, with no clear D. Germline V gives CDR1 SGHRS, CDR2 YFSETQ. V dropped 0 bases and J dropped 1 base, with 8 bases sitting between them. CDR3 size: 14 residues. The CDR3 here is CASSLDTSSYEQYF. CDR3 in DNA: TGCGCCAGCAGCTTGGATACGAGTTCCTACGAGCAGTACTTC.

The rearrangement uses TRBV20-1 and TRBJ2-3; D perhaps matches TRBD2 (6 bases). The CDR3 covers 14 residues. The germline gives CDR1 DFQATT, CDR2 SNEGSKA (reference sequence). V dropped 3 bases and J dropped 6 bases, with 16 bases sitting between them. The CDR3 DNA is TGCAGTGCTAGTGGGGGGTTTCCTAGGGATACGCAGTATTTT. Translating gives CSASGGFPRDTQYF.

This clonotype was recorded a few times. The gene calls are TRBV19 and TRBJ2-3; 7 nucleotides align to TRBD2. There are 15 residues in the CDR3. Germline CDR1 and CDR2: LNHDA and SQIVND (reference sequence). V was pared by 5 bases and J by 2 bases, with 7 bases of the junction left unmatched. Here the CDR3 DNA reads TGTGCCAGTAGTGACAGCGGGGCGATCACAGATACGCAGTATTTT. It is translated as CASSDSGAITDTQYF.

On this clonotype itself: A much larger clone sits a single nucleotide away, making a read error possible. V usage is TRBV28 and J usage is TRBJ2-7, with TRBD2 identical over 8 bases. V gave up 6 bases and J gave up 4 bases; unmatched junction bases: 11. Germline V lookup: CDR1 MDHEN, CDR2 SYDVKM. There are 15 residues in the CDR3. CDR3 sequence reads: CASSSQAGGSYEQYF. The DNA of the CDR3 is TGTGCCAGCAGCTCCCAGGCGGGGGGATCTTACGAGCAGTACTTC.

This clonotype occurred many times. The gene calls are TRBV6-1 and TRBJ2-3; 13 positions match TRBD2. With 6 bases clipped from V and 3 bases from J, the junction kept 9 bases outside the gene matches. The V gene's germline CDR1 is MNHNS and CDR2 SASEGT. The CDR3 sequence is 17 residues long. CDR3 amino acids: CASRMTGTSGKTDTQYF. CDR3 nucleotide sequence: TGTGCCAGCAGGATGACCGGGACTAGCGGGAAGACAGATACGCAGTATTTT.

The chain recombines TRBV20-1 with TRBJ2-4, with 16 bases aligning to TRBD2. V was clipped by 3 bases and J by 9 bases; unmatched bases: 11. Germline CDR1 is DFQATT and CDR2 is SNEGSKA (reference sequence). CDR3 length equals 17 residues. The CDR3 sequence is CSASDPGTSGGAVIQYF. CDR3 nucleotide sequence: TGCAGTGCTAGTGATCCCGGGACTAGCGGGGGGGCCGTCATTCAGTACTTC.

In this sample, this clonotype turned up many times. The rearrangement joins TRBV6-5 to TRBJ1-1; tentatively, D is TRBD1 (6 bases). The germline CDR1 and CDR2 sequences are MNHEY and SVGAGI. The germline V and J ends were trimmed by 2 bases and 0 bases, with 16 bases remaining between them. CDR3 length: 17 residues. CDR3 nucleotides: TGTGCCAGCAGTTACATTGCCGGAGGGGGATTGAACACTGAAGCTTTCTTT. Translation gives CASSYIAGGGLNTEAFF.

In its sample, this clonotype was seen many times. CDR3 in amino acids: CSALATALGTLEQFF. DNA of the CDR3: TGCAGTGCTCTAGCGACAGCTTTGGGTACTTTAGAGCAGTTCTTC. V gene TRBV20-1 combines with J gene TRBJ2-1; maybe TRBD2 (6 bases). CDR3 size: 15 residues. V was clipped by 5 bases and J by 10 bases, with 24 bases between them. Germline V gene data show CDR1 as DFQATT and CDR2 as SNEGSKA (reference sequence).

This clonotype was found a few times. The chain combines TRBV4-2 with TRBJ2-2; TRBD1 is a possible D gene (5 bases). CDR1 LGHNA and CDR2 YNFKEQ come from the germline V gene. The CDR3 sequence is 18 residues long. V shed 0 bases and J shed 4 bases, with 18 bases lying between them. The CDR3: CASSQDPFPVRGTGELFF. Here the CDR3 DNA reads TGTGCCAGCAGCCAAGATCCCTTCCCTGTAAGGGGCACCGGGGAGCTGTTTTTT.

This clonotype was counted between two and nine times. The chain joins TRBV4-2 to TRBJ1-2; D may be TRBD1 (5 bases). CDR1 is LGHNA and CDR2 is YNFKEQ in the germline V gene. This CDR3 is 15 amino acids long. Trimming took off 0 bases at V and 8 bases at J, with 16 bases between the two ends. This CDR3 reads CASSQEIEGRGGYTF. The CDR3 DNA reads as TGTGCCAGCAGCCAAGAGATCGAGGGGCGAGGAGGCTACACCTTC.

The gene calls are TRBV7-9 and TRBJ2-1; D tentatively fits TRBD1 or TRBD2 (5 bases each). The CDR3 is 13 residues long. The V gene's germline CDR1 is SEHNR and CDR2 FQNEAQ (reference sequence). V was pared by 5 bases and J by 10 bases, with 15 bases between. Here the CDR3 reads CASSQGRAGEQFF. CDR3 nucleotides: TGTGCCAGCAGCCAGGGACGGGCCGGGGAGCAGTTCTTC.

The chain is built from TRBV5-1 and TRBJ1-1, with D tentatively TRBD1 (5 bases). V lost 0 bases and J lost 1, with 10 bases in between. This CDR3 is 15 amino acids long. CDR1 and CDR2 from the germline V gene are SGHRS and YFSETQ. The CDR3 DNA reads TGCGCCAGCAGCTTGGAAGCCAGGGAGAACACTGAAGCTTTCTTT. Translation gives CASSLEARENTEAFF.

The V and J genes are TRBV6-2 or TRBV6-3 and TRBJ2-3; D gene ambiguous. The CDR3 contains 11 residues. Trimming took off 6 bases at V and 7 bases at J, with 8 bases between the two ends. In germline, CDR1 is MNHEY, CDR2 SVGEGT. CDR3 nucleotides: TGTGCCAGCAGCCGAAGATATACGCAGTATTTT. Protein: CASSRRYTQYF.

Only a few counts were recorded for this clonotype. The chain couples TRBV7-2 to TRBJ2-7; maybe TRBD1 (6 bases). V was shortened by 1 base and J by 4 bases, with 14 bases between the two germline ends. Germline assignment: CDR1 SGHTA and CDR2 FQGNSA. The CDR3 loop spans 15 amino acids. CDR3 in DNA: TGTGCCAGCAGCTTAGAGGGCAGGGGAAAATACGAGCAGTACTTC. This gives the protein CASSLEGRGKYEQYF.

This clonotype was picked up a small number of times. The CDR3 DNA reads as TGCGCCAGCAGCTTGCGGGGTGGTGATACGCAGTATTTT. Translated: CASSLRGGDTQYF. The genes are TRBV5-1 and TRBJ2-3; D may be TRBD2 (5 bases). This CDR3 comprises 13 residues. Germline-derived CDR1 and CDR2 are SGHRS and YFSETQ. Trimming pared 1 base from V and 6 bases from J, leaving 9 bases between.

This rearrangement joins TRBV12-3 or TRBV12-4 to TRBJ1-2; 7 bases match TRBD1. The CDR3 extends over 14 amino acids. V shed 3 bases, J shed 1 base, and the junction held 2 bases outside the gene matches. The CDR3 spells CASSFRDSNYGYTF. The CDR3 DNA is TGTGCCAGCAGTTTCCGGGACAGTAACTATGGCTACACCTTC.

This clonotype was counted ten times or more. This chain connects TRBV12-3 or TRBV12-4 to TRBJ1-1; 7 nucleotides agree with TRBD1. CDR3 size: 15 residues. V shed 6 bases and J 0 bases; nucleotides not matched to a gene: 7. CDR3 sequence reads: CASRDPGQMNTEAFF. The CDR3 DNA reads TGTGCCAGCAGGGACCCGGGACAGATGAACACTGAAGCTTTCTTT.

The chain uses TRBV7-2 and TRBJ2-4, with TRBD2 matching 8 bases. The CDR3 totals 14 residues. The germline V gene encodes CDR1 SGHTA and CDR2 FQGNSA. Germline trimming cut 5 bases from V and 6 bases from J; bases unmatched to any gene: 6. The CDR3 DNA sequence: TGTGCCAGCAGCCGGACTAGCTCCCTAAACATTCAGTACTTC. It yields the protein CASSRTSSLNIQYF.

The rearrangement uses TRBV4-1 and TRBJ1-1; D is possibly TRBD1 (6 bases). The germline gives CDR1 MGHRA, CDR2 YSYEKL. Trimming pared 0 bases from V and 11 bases from J, leaving 13 bases between. This CDR3 is 13 amino acids long. The CDR3 DNA follows: TGCGCCAGCAGCCAAGATTACGGGCAGGGGGCTTTCTTT. Amino acid sequence: CASSQDYGQGAFF.

The rearrangement joins TRBV6-5 to TRBJ1-5, with 7 bases fitting TRBD1. V gave up 2 bases and J gave up 3 bases; unmatched junction bases: 10. CDR3 length: 17 residues. CDR1 is MNHEY and CDR2 is SVGAGI in the germline V gene. The CDR3 DNA follows: TGTGCCAGCAGTTACCGGGCTCCGGGACAGCTCAATCAGCCCCAGCATTTT. This translates into CASSYRAPGQLNQPQHF.

This clonotype was picked up a small number of times. The chain combines TRBV20-1 with TRBJ1-6; possible D gene TRBD1, 5 bases. The CDR3 is 15 amino acids. Germline V gene data show CDR1 as DFQATT and CDR2 as SNEGSKA (reference sequence). Trimming removed 1 base from V and 5 bases from J, with 12 bases in between. The DNA for the CDR3 is TGCAGTGCTAGAGCCGGGACGGATAATAATTCACCCCTCCACTTT. This sequence encodes CSARAGTDNNSPLHF.

The rearrangement joins TRBV12-3 or TRBV12-4 to TRBJ1-3; D unclear. V shed 5 bases and J shed 5 bases, with 10 bases lying between them. The CDR3 spans 13 residues. CDR3 nucleotide sequence: TGTGCCAGCAGTCCCGGCGAAAGAAACACCATATATTTT. Protein: CASSPGERNTIYF.

The chain uses TRBV4-3 and TRBJ1-2, with TRBD1 identical over 9 bases. The CDR3 is 16 amino acids. J gave up 3 bases and V 0 bases, and 5 bases lay outside the gene matches. Germline V gene data show CDR1 as LGHNA and CDR2 as YSLEER. The CDR3 DNA follows: TGCGCCAGCAGCCAAGACGCGGGGACAGGGTACTATGGCTACACCTTC. It encodes CASSQDAGTGYYGYTF.

This chain links TRBV7-9 with TRBJ2-5; 7 bases map to TRBD1. Germline V gives CDR1 SEHNR, CDR2 FQNEAQ (reference sequence). V trimming: 0 bases; J trimming: 1 base; junction bases outside the gene matches: 5. The CDR3 extends over 16 amino acids. This CDR3 is CASSLAMGQTQETQYF. DNA for the CDR3: TGTGCCAGCAGCTTAGCCATGGGACAGACCCAAGAGACCCAGTACTTC.

The rearrangement links TRBV20-1 to TRBJ2-7; perhaps TRBD1 as D (5 bases). Trimming shortened V by 0 bases and J by 2 bases, and 8 bases separated the two germline ends. Germline assignment: CDR1 DFQATT and CDR2 SNEGSKA (reference sequence). The CDR3 has 13 residues. The CDR3 sequence is CSAREDTTYEQYF. The CDR3 DNA reads TGCAGTGCTAGAGAGGACACAACCTACGAGCAGTACTTC.